The next 30 T cell receptor beta chains were all read from a single sample in a study of blood T cell repertoires in COVID-19. Libraries were prepared by immunoSEQ multiplex PCR; TCRdb keeps only in-frame clonotypes and omits some of them. Of around 79,000 clones detected, 83% appear once; the ten largest clones hold roughly 5.7%. Sample: peripheral blood. These receptors were taken from a woman aged 55-70 years with acute or convalescent COVID-19.

This clone occurred a few times. This sequence joins TRBV19 and TRBJ2-3; maybe TRBD2 (6 bases). This CDR3 is 13 amino acids long. V lost 4 bases to trimming and J lost 6 bases, with 11 bases between them. Germline V gene data show CDR1 as LNHDA and CDR2 as SQIVND (reference sequence). CDR3 DNA sequence: TGTGCCAGTAGTACGGATCGGGGGGATACGCAGTATTTT. Its protein product is CASSTDRGDTQYF.

V usage is TRBV11-2 and J usage is TRBJ2-3; 9 bases map to TRBD2. The V gene end was trimmed by 3 bases and the J gene end by 2 bases; junction bases not matched to a gene: 9. CDR1 SGHAT and CDR2 FQNNGV come from the germline V gene. The CDR3 has 17 residues. CDR3 protein: CASSFEGASGVTDTQYF. The DNA for the CDR3 is TGTGCCAGCAGCTTCGAGGGCGCTAGCGGGGTCACAGATACGCAGTATTTT.

The chain employs TRBV18 and TRBJ1-1, with a possible D match to TRBD1 (5 bases). The CDR3 runs to 14 residues. V gave up 2 bases and J gave up 4 bases, with 11 bases separating them. Looked up from germline, CDR1 is KGHSH and CDR2 is LQKENI. This CDR3 reads CASSPRGISTEAFF. The CDR3 bases are TGTGCCAGCTCACCAAGGGGTATAAGCACTGAAGCTTTCTTT. Full variable domain (missing parts from reference TRBV18 and TRBJ1-1): NAGVMQNPRHLVRRRGQEARLRCSPMKGHSHVYWYRQLPEEGLKFMVYLQKENIIDESGMPKERFSAEFPKEGPSILRIQQVVRGDSAAYFCASSPRGISTEAFFGQGTRLTVV.

This clone was recorded once. The V gene is TRBV29-1, the J gene TRBJ1-3; TRBD1 matches 7 bases. This CDR3 has 15 amino acids. Germline assignment: CDR1 SQVTM and CDR2 ANQGSEA. J lost 4 bases, V lost 3 bases, and 9 bases had no gene match. The CDR3 loop is CSVDETGTAGNTIYF. The DNA for the CDR3 is TGCAGCGTTGATGAGACAGGGACGGCAGGAAACACCATATATTTT.

This chain uses TRBV5-5 with TRBJ2-2; tentative D call: TRBD1 (5 bases). The germline gives CDR1 SGHKS, CDR2 YYEKEE (reference sequence). Trimming left V 2 bases short and J 0 bases short, with 8 bases between. There are 15 residues in the CDR3. In nucleotides, the CDR3 is TGTGCCAGCAGCTTTGCAGGGACGAACACCGGGGAGCTGTTTTTT. It codes for CASSFAGTNTGELFF.

V is TRBV19 and J is TRBJ1-2; 7 bases line up with TRBD1. Germline trimming cut 0 bases from V and 3 bases from J; bases unmatched to any gene: 4. Germline-derived CDR1 and CDR2 are LNHDA and SQIVND (reference sequence). The CDR3 consists of 15 residues. CDR3 loop: CASSIESRGDYGYTF. CDR3 DNA sequence: TGTGCCAGTAGTATAGAGTCCAGGGGGGACTATGGCTACACCTTC.

The J gene is TRBJ2-1, the V gene TRBV4-2; 13 bases are a match to TRBD2. V gave up 4 bases and J gave up 8 bases; unmatched junction bases: 8. This CDR3 spans 16 amino acids. Germline assignment: CDR1 LGHNA and CDR2 YNFKEQ. CDR3 region: CASSRSGTSGVDEQFF. CDR3 bases: TGTGCCAGCAGCCGGTCCGGGACTAGCGGGGTCGATGAGCAGTTCTTC.

This clone was counted once. The gene calls are TRBV7-3 and TRBJ1-1; D not resolved. The germline V gene has CDR1 SGHTA and CDR2 FQGTGA. CDR3 length: 16 residues. Trimming left V 2 bases short and J 1 base short, with 14 bases between. As DNA, the CDR3 is TGTGCCAGCAGCTTATACCGTGAGATTGGGAACACTGAAGCTTTCTTT. It codes for CASSLYREIGNTEAFF.

About this clone itself: The sample has other DNA sequences that encode this CDR3 too. This chain connects TRBV5-1 to TRBJ2-7; 9 nucleotides line up with TRBD1. Germline CDR1 reads SGHRS; CDR2 reads YFSETQ. The CDR3 has 15 amino acids. Germline trimming cut 4 bases from V and 2 bases from J; bases unmatched to any gene: 7. The CDR3 DNA is TGCGCCAGCAGCCCCGGTGGGACAGGGACCTACGAGCAGTACTTC. This encodes CASSPGGTGTYEQYF.

The genes are TRBV19 and TRBJ1-1, with D uncertain. The CDR3 has 16 residues. V was clipped by 5 bases and J by 4 bases, with 20 bases between them. Germline V gene lookup returns CDR1 LNHDA and CDR2 SQIVND (reference sequence). The CDR3 reads CASSPGGVGRSTEAFF. The CDR3 nucleotides are TGTGCCAGTAGTCCCGGCGGGGTAGGAAGGAGCACTGAAGCTTTCTTT.

J is TRBJ1-2 and V is TRBV11-2, with TRBD1 matching 12 bases. CDR3 length: 18 residues. CDR1 and CDR2 from the germline V gene are SGHAT and FQNNGV. The V gene end was trimmed by 6 bases and the J gene end by 0 bases; junction bases not matched to a gene: 11. CDR3 amino acids: CASRPAPGQGATNYGYTF. DNA for the CDR3: TGTGCCAGCAGACCAGCGCCGGGACAGGGGGCGACTAACTATGGCTACACCTTC.

This rearrangement joins TRBV3-1 (or the pseudogene TRBV3-2) to TRBJ1-3; 9 nucleotides align to TRBD1. Looked up from germline, CDR1 is LGHDT and CDR2 is YNNKEL (reference sequence). Trimming took 6 bases from V and 3 from J; bases not matched to a gene: 3. This CDR3 is 14 amino acids long. DNA of the CDR3: TGTGCCAGCAGTAAGGGACAGGGTGGAAACACCATATATTTT. Its translation: CASSKGQGGNTIYF.

Only a few counts were recorded for this clone. This chain connects TRBV28 to TRBJ2-7, with D possibly being TRBD1 (5 bases). V dropped 3 bases and J dropped 0 bases, with 15 bases sitting between them. The CDR3 extends over 16 amino acids. Looked up from germline, CDR1 is MDHEN and CDR2 is SYDVKM. The CDR3 sequence is CASSLTANPSSYEQYF. The CDR3, as DNA: TGTGCCAGCAGTTTGACAGCGAATCCCAGCTCCTACGAGCAGTACTTC.

The rearrangement joins TRBV4-1 to TRBJ2-1; possible D gene TRBD2, 7 bases. Trimming took 3 bases from V and 4 from J, leaving 19 bases between them. Germline-derived CDR1 and CDR2 are MGHRA and YSYEKL. CDR3 length: 17 residues. CDR3 sequence reads: CASSQGLGGGPYNEQFF. DNA of the CDR3: TGCGCCAGCAGCCAGGGCCTCGGCGGGGGCCCATACAATGAGCAGTTCTTC.

The J gene is TRBJ1-1, the V gene TRBV6-6; D gene unclear. The length of the CDR3 is 12 residues. V lost 6 bases and J lost 4, with 9 bases in between. Germline V lookup: CDR1 MNHNY, CDR2 SVGAGI (reference sequence). CDR3 sequence (DNA): TGTGCCAGCAGCCCACTTAGCACTGAAGCTTTCTTT. Its protein is CASSPLSTEAFF.

This clone came up once. The gene calls are TRBV4-2 and TRBJ1-1; D is unclear. The CDR3 is 13 residues long. The germline V and J ends were trimmed by 4 bases and 5 bases, with 11 bases remaining between them. Germline V gene data show CDR1 as LGHNA and CDR2 as YNFKEQ. The CDR3 region has the DNA TGTGCCAGCAGCCCCTTTCCGGGAACTGAAGCTTTCTTT. Translated: CASSPFPGTEAFF.

This clone was picked up a small number of times. The chain combines TRBV7-9 with TRBJ1-2; no clear D. Germline V gives CDR1 SEHNR, CDR2 FQNEAQ (reference sequence). CDR3 length equals 12 residues. V dropped 1 base and J dropped 4 bases, with 4 bases sitting between them. CDR3 sequence reads: CASSLESYGYTF. The CDR3 DNA reads as TGTGCCAGCAGCTTAGAGAGCTATGGCTACACCTTC.

The chain is built from TRBV6-6 and TRBJ1-1; TRBD1 agrees at 11 bases. The V gene end was trimmed by 7 bases and the J gene end by 6 bases; junction bases not matched to a gene: 13. This CDR3 region has 16 residues. Germline CDR1 is MNHNY and CDR2 is SVGAGI (reference sequence). The CDR3 DNA is TGTGCCAGCACAGTAGCCGGACAGGGGGCGTTCTCTGAAGCTTTCTTT. Its translation is CASTVAGQGAFSEAFF.

This clone was observed a few times. The rearrangement uses TRBV5-4 and TRBJ1-2; 7 bases line up with TRBD1. With 4 bases clipped from V and 7 bases from J, the junction kept 7 bases outside the gene matches. The CDR3 has 13 residues. Per germline, CDR1 SGHNT and CDR2 YYREEE (reference sequence). DNA of the CDR3: TGTGCCAGCAGCGTCGGGACAGAGTCTGGCTACACCTTC. This sequence encodes CASSVGTESGYTF.

The CDR3 loop reads CASSVALGGGYTF. CDR3 in DNA: TGTGCCAGCAGCGTAGCCCTCGGGGGTGGCTACACCTTC. The V call is TRBV9, the J call TRBJ1-2; a possible D gene is TRBD1 (5 bases). CDR1 is SGDLS, CDR2 YYNGEE, per germline. V was pared by 0 bases and J by 7 bases, with 10 bases between. The CDR3 contains 13 residues. The variable domain in full, completed from reference TRBV9 and TRBJ1-2, reads DSGVTQTPKHLITATGQRVTLRCSPRSGDLSVYWYQQSLDQGLQFLIQYYNGEERAKGNILERFSAQQFPDLHSELNLSSLELGDSALYFCASSVALGGGYTFGSGTRLTVV.

As to this clone: Because it lacks the conserved phenylalanine or tryptophan at the end, this CDR3 is likely a read error. The DNA is left out, because the CDR3 cannot be placed on it with certainty; the CDR3 is given as TCRdb lists it. The rearrangement uses TRBV11-1 and TRBJ2-7; no DNA check was done on the table's D call, TRBD1. Germline CDR1 SGHAT, CDR2 FQDESV (reference sequence). The length of the CDR3 is 12 amino acids, counting both ends. The CDR3 region is CASSPGTGGTSI.

This clone has a single count. The chain carries TRBV7-2 and TRBJ2-7, with 8 bases matching TRBD2. After removal of 4 bases from V and 7 bases from J, the junction contained 12 bases not matched to a gene. The CDR3 is 15 residues long. Per germline, CDR1 SGHTA and CDR2 FQGNSA. CDR3 sequence reads: CASSSPPGGAGEQYF. Here the CDR3 DNA reads TGTGCCAGCAGCTCCCCACCCGGGGGGGCCGGGGAGCAGTACTTC.

The chain uses TRBV6-5 and TRBJ1-1, with a weak D call TRBD1 (5 bases). The V gene's germline CDR1 is MNHEY and CDR2 SVGAGI. CDR3 size: 13 residues. V lost 2 bases to trimming and J lost 10 bases, with 14 bases between them. CDR3: CASSYVSGGRAFF. CDR3 nucleotide sequence: TGTGCCAGCAGTTACGTCTCGGGGGGAAGAGCTTTCTTT.

The chain links TRBV24-1 to TRBJ1-5; tentative D call: TRBD1 (5 bases). Trimming shortened V by 7 bases and J by 5 bases, and 14 bases separated the two germline ends. The length of the CDR3 is 14 residues. Germline V gene data show CDR1 as KGHDR and CDR2 as SFDVKD. The CDR3 DNA is TGTGCCACCAGCCCCGCCCAGGGCTATCAGCCCCAGCATTTT. This encodes CATSPAQGYQPQHF.

The V and J genes are TRBV7-9 and TRBJ2-3; D is unclear. In germline, CDR1 is SEHNR, CDR2 FQNEAQ (reference sequence). The CDR3 is made up of 11 amino acids. V dropped 4 bases and J dropped 5 bases, with 4 bases sitting between them. DNA of the CDR3: TGTGCCAGCAGCTCCATAGATACGCAGTATTTT. This sequence encodes CASSSIDTQYF.

The chain uses TRBV3-1 (or the pseudogene TRBV3-2) and TRBJ1-6; D gene uncertain. V lost 6 bases and J 7 bases, leaving 16 bases between the germline ends. In germline, CDR1 is LGHDT, CDR2 YNNKEL (reference sequence). The CDR3 runs 15 residues. The CDR3 DNA reads TGTGCCAGCAGAAACCGGGAGGGTAGGAATTCACCCCTCCACTTT. Amino acids: CASRNREGRNSPLHF.

The chain links TRBV12-3 or TRBV12-4 to TRBJ1-1, with unresolved D. This CDR3 is 13 amino acids long. V lost 7 bases and J 0 bases, leaving 9 bases between the germline ends. The CDR3: CASNSGMNTEAFF. CDR3 DNA: TGTGCCAGCAACTCAGGCATGAACACTGAAGCTTTCTTT.

The chain recombines TRBV10-3 with TRBJ1-2; D is ambiguous. The CDR3 extends over 12 amino acids. V was cut by 3 bases and J by 8 bases, with 10 bases left in between. Germline V gene data show CDR1 as ENHRY and CDR2 as SYGVKD. The DNA of the CDR3 is TGTGCCATCAGTGACAAATCGCTAGGCTACACCTTC. It codes for CAISDKSLGYTF.

This clone was seen only once. The J gene is TRBJ2-2, the V gene TRBV29-1; 10 bases match TRBD1. V dropped 6 bases and J dropped 6; count of bases not matched to a gene: 7. Germline V CDR1 and CDR2: SQVTM, ANQGSEA. CDR3 size: 14 residues. Written as DNA, the CDR3 is TGCAGCGTGGGCGGGACAGGGGACTCCGGGGAGCTGTTTTTT. It specifies CSVGGTGDSGELFF.

The gene calls are TRBV5-1 and TRBJ1-2; perhaps TRBD1 as D (5 bases). Germline CDR1 and CDR2: SGHRS and YFSETQ. The length of the CDR3 is 15 residues. V lost 3 bases, J lost 7 bases, and 19 bases lay in between. The CDR3, as DNA: TGCGCCAGCAGCTGGTCACAGGAGCTCGGGGGTGGCTACACCTTC. Translation: CASSWSQELGGGYTF.